What follows are 11 T cell receptor beta chains derived from one specimen sequenced in a study of CD8 T cells in ankylosing spondylitis. Whole-study results and caveats: Ankylosing spondylitis blood seemed to carry a telltale TCR beta motif made of under ten highly homologous variants.

These receptors' targets are unknown. TCRdb independently ran MiXCR on the 5' RACE reads; one entry per CDR3 protein. The sample shows 670,000 or so distinct CDR3 sequences, around 20% of them seen only once. Sequencing input: blood, either unsorted or a sorted T cell fraction (not recorded which). These receptors came from a male donor with ankylosing spondylitis.

Only a few counts were recorded for this clonotype. The chain couples TRBV5-1 to TRBJ1-2; unclear D gene. CDR3 length: 14 amino acids. Germline loops: CDR1 SGHRS, CDR2 YFSETQ. V lost 0 bases, J lost 4 bases, and 10 bases lay in between. The CDR3 is CASSLDRVGYGYTF. CDR3 nucleotides: TGCGCCAGCAGCTTGGATCGGGTGGGCTATGGCTACACCTTC.

This sequence joins TRBV20-1 and TRBJ2-5; no reliable D call. Trimming took off 6 bases at V and 0 bases at J, with 11 bases between the two ends. From germline, CDR1 is DFQATT and CDR2 SNEGSKA (reference sequence). The CDR3 is 13 amino acids. The CDR3 coding sequence is TGCAGTGCCCGACACCCGTACCAAGAGACCCAGTACTTC. Its protein product is CSARHPYQETQYF.

This clonotype was counted between two and nine times. CDR3 residues: CASSLGHPDYYGYTF. The CDR3 DNA follows: TGTGCCAGCAGCCTCGGACACCCTGATTACTATGGCTACACCTTC. The chain carries TRBV7-9 and TRBJ1-2; weak D call: TRBD1 (5 bases). Trimming pared 5 bases from V and 3 bases from J, leaving 16 bases between. The length of the CDR3 is 15 residues. Germline V gene data show CDR1 as SEHNR and CDR2 as FQNEAQ (reference sequence).

This clonotype was counted between two and nine times. This chain uses TRBV5-4 with TRBJ2-2, with a tentative D call TRBD1 (6 bases). With 3 bases removed from V and 7 bases from J, the gap between germline ends came to 19 bases. CDR3 length equals 16 residues. Per the germline V gene, CDR1 is SGHNT and CDR2 is YYREEE (reference sequence). CDR3 coding DNA: TGTGCCAGCAGCTCAGGACAGCAGAGAGCTGTCGGGGAGCTGTTTTTT. Translating gives CASSSGQQRAVGELFF.

The gene calls are TRBV7-7 and TRBJ2-2; no clear D. The CDR3 totals 13 residues. Germline V gene data show CDR1 as SSHAT and CDR2 as FNYEAQ (reference sequence). V was clipped by 1 base and J by 6 bases, with 6 bases between them. The chain's CDR3 is CASSLVTSGELFF. The CDR3 region has the DNA TGTGCCAGCAGCTTAGTAACTTCCGGGGAGCTGTTTTTT.

The chain combines TRBV4-1 with TRBJ2-5, with 9 positions matching TRBD2. This CDR3 has 16 residues. Germline V gives CDR1 MGHRA, CDR2 YSYEKL. J was trimmed by 1 base and V by 4 bases; bases with no gene match: 7. CDR3 nucleotide sequence: TGCGCCAGCAGCCTATCGGCGGGGGGGATCCAAGAGACCCAGTACTTC. Protein product: CASSLSAGGIQETQYF.

This clonotype was seen only a few times. This chain links TRBV20-1 with TRBJ2-7; D assignment may be TRBD1 or TRBD2 (6 bases each). V gave up 3 bases and J gave up 4 bases, with 13 bases separating them. This CDR3 region has 13 residues. Germline CDR1 and CDR2: DFQATT and SNEGSKA (reference sequence). The CDR3 DNA follows: TGCAGTGCTAGTCGGCGGGACACTTACGAGCAGTACTTC. Translation gives CSASRRDTYEQYF.

The rearrangement links TRBV10-3 to TRBJ2-3; TRBD2 agrees at 9 bases. Unmatched junction bases numbered 5, after V lost 10 bases and J lost 3 bases. In germline, CDR1 is ENHRY, CDR2 SYGVKD. The CDR3 is 13 residues long. CDR3 DNA: TGTGCCACCCAGCGGGAGGTAACAGATACGCAGTATTTT. Amino acid sequence: CATQREVTDTQYF.

In its sample, this clonotype was seen many times. This chain connects TRBV14 to TRBJ1-2; no reliable D call. The CDR3 length is 15 residues. V was cut by 4 bases and J by 1 base, with 13 bases left in between. Germline CDR1 and CDR2: SGHDN and FVKESK. For the CDR3, the DNA is TGTGCCAGCAGCCCGTCGGGCAGCCTTAACTATGGCTACACCTTC. Translating gives CASSPSGSLNYGYTF.

This clonotype was observed a few times. V gene TRBV29-1 combines with J gene TRBJ2-7; 13 positions match TRBD2. V shed 6 bases and J 6 bases; nucleotides not matched to a gene: 11. Germline assignment: CDR1 SQVTM and CDR2 ANQGSEA. This CDR3 contains 15 residues. DNA of the CDR3: TGCAGCGTCCCTAGTGGACTAGCGGGAGAGGCCGAGCAGTACTTC. Its translation is CSVPSGLAGEAEQYF.

In its sample, this clonotype was seen many times. V gene TRBV29-1 combines with J gene TRBJ1-4, with 7 bases matching TRBD1. V was clipped by 5 bases and J by 8 bases; unmatched bases: 5. The CDR3 runs 12 residues. Germline assignment: CDR1 SQVTM and CDR2 ANQGSEA. The CDR3 nucleotides read TGCAGCGTTAAGACAGGGAAGGAAAAACTGTTTTTT. This codes for CSVKTGKEKLFF.